This T cell receptor beta chain was sequenced in a study of T cell responses to AZD1222 COVID-19 vaccine. About the research overall: The analysis combined second doses at about 4 or about 12 weeks.

Points on this clone: The antigen is not known.

The CDR3 runs to 15 residues. Germline V lookup: CDR1 SEHNR, CDR2 FQNEAQ (reference sequence). V gave up 5 bases and J gave up 3 bases, with 15 bases separating them. Here immunoSEQ multiplex PCR was the method, and the copy in TCRdb shows in-frame clones only, minus some. The table has over 60,000 clones, about nine tenths seen once; the top ten hold approximately 25%. General study points: Samples come after the peak T cell response, not at day 14. There were vaccine-associated CD4 TCRs across spike, dominant at 160-218 and 743-854. Just 5 or 6 AZD1222 recipients tested seropositive at baseline.

V and J are TRBV7-9 and TRBJ2-3; TRBD1 is a possible D gene (6 bases). This receptor was identified in an adult in good health. The material sequenced was peripheral blood, taken on day 0 of AZD1222 vaccination. CDR3 loop: CASSQGFLETDTQYF. The CDR3 DNA sequence: TGTGCCAGCAGCCAGGGGTTTTTGGAAACAGATACGCAGTATTTT.